This TCR beta chain appears in the sequencing data of a study of blood T cell repertoires in COVID-19. Original methodology: Estimation of nucleated cell counts relied on the amplification of reference gene primers. Only in-frame clones appear in the TCRdb table, and some are missing; sequencing was by immunoSEQ multiplex PCR. V, J and clone size are those of that table, while D and trimming were read from the DNA. The sample records 75,000 to 80,000 clones, around nine tenths being singletons. The CDR3 is 15 amino acids. Germline lookup yields CDR1 SGHRS and CDR2 YFSETQ. J lost 3 bases, V lost 3 bases, and 3 bases had no gene match.

This receptor was obtained from a human donor in a cohort sampled during active COVID-19. The specimen was peripheral blood. The chain links TRBV5-1 to TRBJ2-2; 9 positions match TRBD2. CDR3 sequence reads: CASSSGLAYTGELFF. In nucleotides, the CDR3 is TGCGCCAGCAGCTCAGGACTAGCGTACACCGGGGAGCTGTTTTTT.